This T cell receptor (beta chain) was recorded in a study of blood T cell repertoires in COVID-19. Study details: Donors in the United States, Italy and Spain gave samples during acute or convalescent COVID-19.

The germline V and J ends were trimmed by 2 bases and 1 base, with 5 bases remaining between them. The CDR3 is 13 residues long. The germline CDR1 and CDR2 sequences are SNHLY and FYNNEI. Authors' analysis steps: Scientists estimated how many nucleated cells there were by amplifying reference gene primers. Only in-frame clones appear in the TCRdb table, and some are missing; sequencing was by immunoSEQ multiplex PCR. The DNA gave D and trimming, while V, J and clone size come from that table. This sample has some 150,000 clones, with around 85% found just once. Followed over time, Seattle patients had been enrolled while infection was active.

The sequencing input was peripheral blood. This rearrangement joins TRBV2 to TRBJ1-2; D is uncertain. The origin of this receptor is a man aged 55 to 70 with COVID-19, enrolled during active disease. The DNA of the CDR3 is TGTGCCAGCAGTGAAATCAGTAACTATGGCTACACCTTC. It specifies CASSEISNYGYTF.